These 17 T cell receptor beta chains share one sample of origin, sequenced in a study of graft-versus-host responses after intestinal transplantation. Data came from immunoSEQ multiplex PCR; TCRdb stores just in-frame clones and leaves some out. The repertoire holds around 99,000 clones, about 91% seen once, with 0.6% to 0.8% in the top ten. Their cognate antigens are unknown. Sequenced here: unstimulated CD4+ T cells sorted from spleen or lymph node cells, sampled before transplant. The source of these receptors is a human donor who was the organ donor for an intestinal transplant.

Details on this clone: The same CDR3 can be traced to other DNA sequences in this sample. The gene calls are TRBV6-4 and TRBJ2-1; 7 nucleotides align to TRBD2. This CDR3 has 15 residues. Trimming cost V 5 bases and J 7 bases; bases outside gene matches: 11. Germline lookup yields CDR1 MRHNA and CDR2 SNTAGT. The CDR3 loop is CASSLLGGTGNEQFF. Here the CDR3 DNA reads TGTGCCAGCAGTCTACTCGGGGGGACGGGGAATGAGCAGTTCTTC.

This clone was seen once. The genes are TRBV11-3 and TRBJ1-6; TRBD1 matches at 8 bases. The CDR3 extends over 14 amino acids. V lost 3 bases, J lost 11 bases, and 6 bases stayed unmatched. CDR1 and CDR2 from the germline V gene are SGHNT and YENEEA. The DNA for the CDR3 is TGTGCCAGCAGCTTCCCAGGGGGCGCGACACCCCTCCACTTT. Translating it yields CASSFPGGATPLHF. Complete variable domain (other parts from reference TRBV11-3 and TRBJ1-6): EAGVVQSPRYKIIEKKQPVAFWCNPISGHNTLYWYLQNLGQGPELLIRYENEEAVDDSQLPKDRFSAERLKGVDSTLKIQPAELGDSAVYLCASSFPGGATPLHFGNGTRLTVT.

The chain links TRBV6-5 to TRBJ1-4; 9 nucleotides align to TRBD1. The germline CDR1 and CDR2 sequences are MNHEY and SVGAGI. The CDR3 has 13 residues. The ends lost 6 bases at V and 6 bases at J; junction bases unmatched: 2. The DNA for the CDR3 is TGTGCCAGCAGCTGGACAGGGGATGAAAAACTGTTTTTT. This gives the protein CASSWTGDEKLFF.

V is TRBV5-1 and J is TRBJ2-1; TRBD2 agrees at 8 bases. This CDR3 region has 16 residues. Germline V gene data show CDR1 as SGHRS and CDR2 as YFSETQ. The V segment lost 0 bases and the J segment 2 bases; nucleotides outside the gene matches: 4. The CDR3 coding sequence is TGCGCCAGCAGCTTGGAGGGACTAGTTCCCTACAATGAGCAGTTCTTC. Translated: CASSLEGLVPYNEQFF.

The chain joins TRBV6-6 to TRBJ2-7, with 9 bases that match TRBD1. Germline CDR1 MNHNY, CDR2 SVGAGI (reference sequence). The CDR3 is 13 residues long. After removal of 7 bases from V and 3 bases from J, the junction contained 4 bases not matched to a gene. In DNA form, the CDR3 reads TGTGCCAGCACCCCGGGACAGGGCTACGAGCAGTACTTC. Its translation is CASTPGQGYEQYF.

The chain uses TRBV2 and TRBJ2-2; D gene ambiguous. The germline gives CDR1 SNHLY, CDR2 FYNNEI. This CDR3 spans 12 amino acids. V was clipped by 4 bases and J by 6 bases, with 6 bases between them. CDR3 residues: CASSGAPGELFF. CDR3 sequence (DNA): TGTGCCAGCAGTGGCGCTCCCGGGGAGCTGTTTTTT.

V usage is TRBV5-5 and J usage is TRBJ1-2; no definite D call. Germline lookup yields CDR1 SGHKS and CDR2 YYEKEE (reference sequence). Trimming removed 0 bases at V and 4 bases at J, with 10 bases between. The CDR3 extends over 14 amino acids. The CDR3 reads CASSLGVGVYGYTF. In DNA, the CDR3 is TGTGCCAGCAGCTTGGGGGTGGGCGTCTATGGCTACACCTTC.

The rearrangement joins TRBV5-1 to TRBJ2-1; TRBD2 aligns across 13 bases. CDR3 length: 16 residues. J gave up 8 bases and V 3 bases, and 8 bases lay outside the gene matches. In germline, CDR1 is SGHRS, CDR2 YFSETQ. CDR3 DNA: TGCGCCAGCAGCTCTGGAGGACTAGCGGGGGCTTATGAGCAGTTCTTC. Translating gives CASSSGGLAGAYEQFF. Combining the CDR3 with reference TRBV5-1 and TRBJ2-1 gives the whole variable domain KAGVTQTPRYLIKTRGQQVTLSCSPISGHRSVSWYQQTPGQGLQFLFEYFSETQRNKGNFPGRFSGRQFSNSRSEMNVSTLELGDSALYLCASSSGGLAGAYEQFFGPGTRLTVL.

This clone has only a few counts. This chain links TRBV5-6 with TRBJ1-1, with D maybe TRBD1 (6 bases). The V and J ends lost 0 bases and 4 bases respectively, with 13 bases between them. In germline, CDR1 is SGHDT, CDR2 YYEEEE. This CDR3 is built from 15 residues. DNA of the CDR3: TGTGCCAGCAGCTTGGGCCCGGGGGCGGCCACTGAAGCTTTCTTT. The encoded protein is CASSLGPGAATEAFF.

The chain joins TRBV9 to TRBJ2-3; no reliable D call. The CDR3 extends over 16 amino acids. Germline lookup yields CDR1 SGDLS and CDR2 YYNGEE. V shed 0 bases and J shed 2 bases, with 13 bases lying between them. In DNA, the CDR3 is TGTGCCAGCAGCGTAGGGAGCAGCTCCATCACAGATACGCAGTATTTT. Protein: CASSVGSSSITDTQYF. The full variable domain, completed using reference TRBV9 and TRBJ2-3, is DSGVTQTPKHLITATGQRVTLRCSPRSGDLSVYWYQQSLDQGLQFLIQYYNGEERAKGNILERFSAQQFPDLHSELNLSSLELGDSALYFCASSVGSSSITDTQYFGPGTRLTVL.

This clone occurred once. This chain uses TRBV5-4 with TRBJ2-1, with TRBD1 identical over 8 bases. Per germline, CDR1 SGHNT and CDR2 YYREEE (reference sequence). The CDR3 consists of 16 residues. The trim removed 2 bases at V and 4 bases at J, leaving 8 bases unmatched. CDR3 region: CASSFSRDRRYNEQFF. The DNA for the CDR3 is TGTGCCAGCAGCTTCTCCCGGGACAGGAGGTACAATGAGCAGTTCTTC. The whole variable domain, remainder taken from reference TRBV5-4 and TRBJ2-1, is ETGVTQSPTHLIKTRGQQVTLRCSSQSGHNTVSWYQQALGQGPQFIFQYYREEENGRGNFPPRFSGLQFPNYSSELNVNALELDDSALYLCASSFSRDRRYNEQFFGPGTRLTVL.

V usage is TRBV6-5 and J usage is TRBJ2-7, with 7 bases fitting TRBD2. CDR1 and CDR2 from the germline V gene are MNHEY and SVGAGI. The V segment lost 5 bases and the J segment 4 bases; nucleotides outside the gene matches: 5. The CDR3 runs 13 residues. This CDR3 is CASSRRTSYEQYF. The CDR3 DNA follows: TGTGCCAGCAGTCGCAGGACTAGTTACGAGCAGTACTTC.

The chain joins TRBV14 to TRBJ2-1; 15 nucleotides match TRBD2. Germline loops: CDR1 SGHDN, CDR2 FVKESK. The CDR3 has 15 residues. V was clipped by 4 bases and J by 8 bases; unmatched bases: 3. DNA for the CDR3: TGTGCCAGCAGCCGGGGACTAGCGGGAGGCTATGAGCAGTTCTTC. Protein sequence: CASSRGLAGGYEQFF.

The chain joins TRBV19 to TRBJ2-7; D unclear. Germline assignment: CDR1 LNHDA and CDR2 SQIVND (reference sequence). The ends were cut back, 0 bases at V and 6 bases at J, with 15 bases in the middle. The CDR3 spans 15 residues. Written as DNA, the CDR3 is TGTGCCAGTAGTATAGACCCTGGCTCCGAATTCGAGCAGTACTTC. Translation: CASSIDPGSEFEQYF.

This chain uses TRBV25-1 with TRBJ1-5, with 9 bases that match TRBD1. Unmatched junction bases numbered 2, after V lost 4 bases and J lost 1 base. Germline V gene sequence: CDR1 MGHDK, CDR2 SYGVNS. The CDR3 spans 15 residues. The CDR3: CASSAGTGSNQPQHF. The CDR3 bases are TGTGCCAGCAGTGCGGGGACAGGGAGCAATCAGCCCCAGCATTTT.

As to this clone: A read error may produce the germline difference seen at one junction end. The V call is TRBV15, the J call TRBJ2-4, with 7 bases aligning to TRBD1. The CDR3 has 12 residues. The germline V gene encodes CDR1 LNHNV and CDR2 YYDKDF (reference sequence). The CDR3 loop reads CATSRMTGIPHF. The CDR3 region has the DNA TGTGCCACCAGCAGGATGACAGGGATCCCTCACTTC.

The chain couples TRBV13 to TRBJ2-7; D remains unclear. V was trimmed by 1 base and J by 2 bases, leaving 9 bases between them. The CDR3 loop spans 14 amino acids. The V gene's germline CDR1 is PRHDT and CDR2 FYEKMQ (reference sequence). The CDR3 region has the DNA TGTGCCAGCAGCTTAGCCGCCCAGGCCTACGAGCAGTACTTC. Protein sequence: CASSLAAQAYEQYF.